This is a list of T cell receptor beta chains from one sample in a study of T cell responses to AZD1222 COVID-19 vaccine. The assay was immunoSEQ multiplex PCR, and TCRdb's table has in-frame clones only and misses some. The sample records over 85,000 clones, 65% to 85% being singletons. The material was peripheral blood, obtained 28 days after the second AZD1222 dose. The receptors were gathered from an adult who received the AZD1222 COVID-19 vaccine. CDR3s include the opening cysteine and the closing phenylalanine or tryptophan. D genes are given only for firm matches. Rows may omit the clone size; those that give it use once, few, many or a size class.

j_gene | v_gene | d_gene | abundance | CDR3nt | CDR3aa
TRBJ1-2 | TRBV11-2 | NA | NA | TGTGCCAGCAGCCCGGGGGTCAGGAGGAAGTATGGCTACACCTTC | CASSPGVRRKYGYTF
TRBJ2-5 | TRBV7-2 | NA | NA | TGTGCCAGCAGCTCGCAGTTATTAGAGACCCAGTACTTC | CASSSQLLETQYF
TRBJ1-2 | TRBV7-9 | NA | NA | TGTGCCAGCAGCTTAGCGGGGAGGCATGGCTACACCTTC | CASSLAGRHGYTF
TRBJ2-7 | TRBV3-1/TRBV3-2 | TRBD1 | NA | TGTGCCAGCAGCCACGGGACAGGGGTCGAGCAGTACTTC | CASSHGTGVEQYF
TRBJ2-3 | TRBV30 | NA | NA | TGTGCCTGGAGTCTAGGGGTCCCAGATACGCAGTATTTT | CAWSLGVPDTQYF
TRBJ1-1 | TRBV28 | TRBD1 | few | TGTGCCAGCAGTCCGTCCACAGGGGGTCGGACTGAAGCTTTCTTT | CASSPSTGGRTEAFF
TRBJ2-7 | TRBV6-5 | NA | NA | TGTGCCAGCAGTTACTCTCGGCGGAGGAACTACGAGCAGTACTTC | CASSYSRRRNYEQYF
TRBJ1-2 | TRBV5-5 | NA | NA | TGTGCCAGCACCCGACCAGGAACGCGGGCCTATGGCTACACCTTC | CASTRPGTRAYGYTF
TRBJ2-5 | TRBV11-2 | NA | NA | TGTGCCAGCAGCTCACTGCCCCAGGGGATAGAGACCCAGTACTTC | CASSSLPQGIETQYF
TRBJ2-7 | TRBV6-5 | NA | NA | TGTGCCGCTTCCCGGGCGACAGGACCCTACGAGCAGTACTTC | CAASRATGPYEQYF
TRBJ1-1 | TRBV5-5 | NA | NA | TGTGCCAGCAGCTTGCAGGGGCCGAGCACTGAAGCTTTCTTT | CASSLQGPSTEAFF
TRBJ2-2 | TRBV6-5 | NA | few | TGTGCCAGCAGCCCGCTACAGGGGAACACCGGGGAGCTGTTTTTT | CASSPLQGNTGELFF
TRBJ1-2 | TRBV24-1 | NA | once | TGTGCCACCAGCGGGGTCGCTAACTATGGCTACACCTTC | CATSGVANYGYTF
TRBJ2-7 | TRBV11-3 | TRBD2 | NA | TGTGCCAGCAGCTTAGAGGGGAGGGCCAGCTACGAGCAGTACTTC | CASSLEGRASYEQYF
TRBJ2-1 | TRBV7-9 | NA | NA | TGTGCCAGCAGGCCTAATAGCGGCGTATACAATGAGCAGTTCTTC | CASRPNSGVYNEQFF
TRBJ1-2 | TRBV12-3/TRBV12-4 | NA | NA | TGTGCCAGCACCATACCAGGCGTCTATGGCTACACCTTC | CASTIPGVYGYTF
TRBJ2-3 | TRBV7-2 | NA | NA | TGTGCCAGCAGCCCCCTGGGCGGCTTCTCCACAGATACGCAGTATTTT | CASSPLGGFSTDTQYF
TRBJ1-2 | TRBV14 | NA | once | TGTGCCAGCAGCCAAGAGGAGGGCTATGGCTACACCTTC | CASSQEEGYGYTF
TRBJ2-7 | TRBV11-3 | NA | NA | TGTGCCAGCAGCTTAGGACCAGGGTCCTACGAGCAGTACTTC | CASSLGPGSYEQYF
TRBJ2-1 | TRBV11-1 | NA | NA | TGTGCCAGCAGCTTAGCCTTCAAGATTGAGTACAATGAGCAGTTCTTC | CASSLAFKIEYNEQFF
TRBJ2-1 | TRBV14 | NA | NA | TGTGCCAGCAGCCTTGCTTACAATGAGCAGTTCTTC | CASSLAYNEQFF
TRBJ1-2 | TRBV5-6 | NA | NA | TGTGCCAGCAGCTTGGCAGGGGTCCATGGCTACACCTTC | CASSLAGVHGYTF
TRBJ2-1 | TRBV5-1 | TRBD1 | few | TGCGCCAGCAGCTTGGAGCCAGGGGGCTACAATGAGCAGTTCTTC | CASSLEPGGYNEQFF
TRBJ2-1 | TRBV6-5 | NA | NA | TGTGCCAGCAGATTGGGGGATGAGCAGTTCTTC | CASRLGDEQFF
TRBJ1-2 | TRBV4-1 | TRBD1 | NA | TGCGCCAGCAGCCAAGTCGTAAGGACAGGGAAAGGCTACACCTTC | CASSQVVRTGKGYTF
TRBJ2-4 | TRBV4-3 | NA | NA | TGCGCCAGCAGCCAAACTCTAGCTCCCCGGGCCAAAAACATTCAGTACTTC | CASSQTLAPRAKNIQYF
TRBJ1-2 | TRBV7-9 | NA | NA | TGTGCCAGCAGCTTAGAGGGCAGCCAAGGCTACACCTTC | CASSLEGSQGYTF
TRBJ2-2 | TRBV7-2 | TRBD2 | NA | TGTGCCAGCAGCTTAGTTGGGACTAGGGGTATTCCCGGGGAGCTGTTTTTT | CASSLVGTRGIPGELFF
TRBJ2-3 | TRBV7-9 | TRBD2 | NA | TGTGCCAGCAGCTTCCCCGGCGGACTAGCGCACACACCTAGGGATACGCAGTATTTT | CASSFPGGLAHTPRDTQYF
TRBJ2-7 | TRBV7-9 | NA | NA | TGTGCCAGCAGCTTAGGAGGAGGCAGGAGCTCCTACGAGCAGTACTTC | CASSLGGGRSSYEQYF
TRBJ2-5 | TRBV19 | NA | NA | TGTGCCACTAGACAGAAACAAGAGACCCAGTACTTC | CATRQKQETQYF
TRBJ1-4 | TRBV6-5 | NA | NA | TGTGCCAGCAGTCCCCGGAGAGCCCGGGAAGAAAAACTGTTTTTT | CASSPRRAREEKLFF
TRBJ1-1 | TRBV6-5 | NA | NA | TGTGCCAGCAGTTACGGGGGGGCGAGGGCCGAAGCTTTCTTT | CASSYGGARAEAFF
TRBJ1-2 | TRBV21-1 | NA | NA | TGTGCCAGCAGCCCGCCGGGTAGTGGGGGGCAGGTTAAGGGCTACACCTTC | CASSPPGSGGQVKGYTF
TRBJ1-1 | TRBV7-8 | NA | NA | TGTGCCAGCAGCTTAGTAACGGGTCCTACTTCTGAAGCTTTCTTT | CASSLVTGPTSEAFF
TRBJ2-3 | TRBV5-1 | NA | once | TGCGCCAGCAGCCCCCGGAGGGGGAGCACAGATACGCAGTATTTT | CASSPRRGSTDTQYF
TRBJ1-4 | TRBV5-1 | NA | NA | TGCGCCAGCAGCTTGGCCGGCAGGGTGGGGGAAAAACTGTTTTTT | CASSLAGRVGEKLFF
TRBJ1-1 | TRBV7-9 | NA | NA | TGTGCCAGCAGCTTGGACAGTGTGGGTGAAGCTTTCTTT | CASSLDSVGEAFF
TRBJ2-2 | TRBV6-2/TRBV6-3 | NA | NA | TGTGCCAGCAGTGCGTGGGCCCCAGGGGAGCTGTTTTTT | CASSAWAPGELFF
TRBJ2-1 | TRBV6-5 | NA | NA | TGTGCCAGCAGAACGAGGCCGGACCCCTACAATGAGCAGTTCTTC | CASRTRPDPYNEQFF